The rows below give T cell receptor beta chains drawn from one sample of a study of Graves' ophthalmopathy and Graves' hyperthyroidism. MiXCR, applied by TCRdb to the multiplex PCR reads, yields one record per CDR3 protein. The table records 400,000 to 500,000 distinct CDR3 sequences, under 25% of them present only once. Sequenced sample: peripheral blood. All receptors derive from a woman under 30 with stable Graves' hyperthyroidism. Each CDR3 is given with its conserved first and last residue.

TRBJ2-5 TRBV11-2 CASSLGTSGWGETQYF
TRBJ2-4 TRBV4-1 CASSQDRVTGGGIQYF
TRBJ2-2 TRBV2 CASTTGTGHTGELFF
TRBJ1-1 TRBV6-5 CASSSGQGLISTEAFF
TRBJ1-2 TRBV5-6 CASSRSGIYYGYTF
TRBJ2-7 TRBV7-8 CASNPAGRIYEQYF
TRBJ2-5 TRBV2 CASSSGTSGKTQYF
TRBJ1-6 TRBV12-3/TRBV12-4 CASSLTEGARNSPLHF
TRBJ1-1 TRBV20-1 CSTGGSTEAFF
TRBJ2-6 TRBV6-2/TRBV6-3 CASSPGRDRTGANVLTF
TRBJ2-5 TRBV3-1 CASSQEAETQYF
TRBJ2-7 TRBV4-1 CASSSRPPGGSDEQYF
TRBJ2-2 TRBV4-2 CASSRSGDGVTGELFF
TRBJ2-5 TRBV6-1 CASSRQGRQETQYF
TRBJ1-1 TRBV19 CASSTLGTAEAFF
TRBJ1-5 TRBV27 CASSHGQRNQPQHF
TRBJ2-5 TRBV6-1 CASSPFLAAQETQYF
TRBJ1-1 TRBV30 CAWSGTENTEAFF
TRBJ1-5 TRBV27 CASSSRRADQPQHF
TRBJ1-3 TRBV30 CAWSFGTGRTNTIYF
TRBJ2-5 TRBV6-1 CASSRGLAGGLVETQYF
TRBJ2-1 TRBV9 CASSVVSSGSDEQFF
TRBJ2-2 TRBV25-1 CASARAGETGELFF
TRBJ2-7 TRBV30 CAWSSNTYEQYF
TRBJ1-1 TRBV27 CASSLRRLRGRWDTEAFF
TRBJ2-3 TRBV20-1 CSASARVGTDTQYF
TRBJ2-7 TRBV19 CASSISPGYEQYF
TRBJ1-3 TRBV20-1 CSARGYTDSGNTIYF
TRBJ2-7 TRBV11-2 CASSLRLAGLYEQYF
TRBJ2-4 TRBV7-2 CASSLSPGAPKNIQYF
TRBJ2-5 TRBV11-2 CASTGLAEQETQYF
TRBJ2-2 TRBV10-3 CAATTGNTGELFF
TRBJ1-5 TRBV6-1 CASRTGGQNQPQHF
TRBJ2-2 TRBV6-4 CASSDAGGNTGELFF
TRBJ2-5 TRBV24-1 CATRSSGEQETQYF
TRBJ2-7 TRBV11-2 CASSSLRDSSYEQYF
TRBJ2-5 TRBV6-1 CASIGQGPLWTQYF
TRBJ1-1 TRBV7-9 CASSLGGGRDTEAFF
TRBJ2-5 TRBV29-1 CSVLGTPRRETQYF
TRBJ2-7 TRBV7-2 CASSLGGQLYEQYF
TRBJ2-7 TRBV29-1 CSVVVAGSYEQYF
TRBJ2-7 TRBV28 CASTVPYDQYF